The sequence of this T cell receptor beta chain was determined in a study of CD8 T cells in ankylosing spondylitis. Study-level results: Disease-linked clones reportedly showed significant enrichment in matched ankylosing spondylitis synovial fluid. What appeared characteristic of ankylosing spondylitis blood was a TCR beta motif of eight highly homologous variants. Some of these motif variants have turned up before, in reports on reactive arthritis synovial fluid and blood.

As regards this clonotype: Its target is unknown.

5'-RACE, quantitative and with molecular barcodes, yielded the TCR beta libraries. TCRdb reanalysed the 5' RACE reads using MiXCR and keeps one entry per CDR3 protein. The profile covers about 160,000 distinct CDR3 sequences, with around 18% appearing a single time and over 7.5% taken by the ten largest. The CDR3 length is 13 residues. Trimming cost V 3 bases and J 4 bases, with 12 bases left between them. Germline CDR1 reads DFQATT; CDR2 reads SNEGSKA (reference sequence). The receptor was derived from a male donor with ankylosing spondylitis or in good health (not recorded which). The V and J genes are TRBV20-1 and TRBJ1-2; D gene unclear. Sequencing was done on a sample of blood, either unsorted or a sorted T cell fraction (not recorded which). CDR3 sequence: CSASQVGAYGYTF. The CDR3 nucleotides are TGCAGTGCTAGTCAAGTCGGAGCCTATGGCTACACCTTC.